This T cell receptor beta chain was captured in a study of T cell changes during pregnancy in multiple sclerosis. With respect to this clone: A junction boundary mismatches the germline segment, possibly from a read error.

CDR1 is MNHEY and CDR2 is SVGAGI in the germline V gene. The CDR3 is 12 residues long. Here immunoSEQ multiplex PCR was the method, and the copy in TCRdb shows in-frame clones only, minus some. The data hold tens of thousands of clones, with approximately 88% observed a single time. This sample comprised CD4+ T cells from peripheral blood mononuclear cells, obtained in the first trimester of pregnancy. This sequence joins TRBV6-5 and TRBJ2-3, with a possible D match to TRBD2 (6 bases). The receptor comes from a female donor with multiple sclerosis, enrolled in a pregnancy study. CDR3 sequence reads: CASSYSTGLLFF. DNA of the CDR3: TGTGCCAGCAGTTACTCGACGGGACTTCTCTTTTTT.